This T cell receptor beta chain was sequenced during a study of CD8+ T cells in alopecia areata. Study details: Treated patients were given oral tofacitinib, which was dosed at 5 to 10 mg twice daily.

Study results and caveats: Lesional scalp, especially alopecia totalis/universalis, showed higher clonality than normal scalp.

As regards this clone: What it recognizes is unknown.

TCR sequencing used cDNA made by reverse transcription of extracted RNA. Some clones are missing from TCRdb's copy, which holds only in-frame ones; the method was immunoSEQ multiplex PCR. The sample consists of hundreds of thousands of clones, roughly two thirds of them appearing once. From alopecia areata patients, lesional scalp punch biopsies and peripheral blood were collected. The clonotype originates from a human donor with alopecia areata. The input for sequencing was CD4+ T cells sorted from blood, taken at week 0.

CDR3 amino acids: CSVEDSGTLKNIQYF. In nucleotides, the CDR3 is TGCAGCGTTGAAGACTCCGGGACACTCAAAAACATTCAGTACTTC. The chain recombines TRBV29-1 with TRBJ2-4; tentatively, D is TRBD1 (6 bases). V lost 0 bases to trimming and J lost 3 bases, with 12 bases between them. Germline values: CDR1 SQVTM, CDR2 ANQGSEA. There are 15 residues in the CDR3.